A single sample is the source of the 27 T cell receptor beta chains below, sequenced in a study of STAT5B mutations in CD4+ large granular lymphocyte leukemia. The repertoire was sequenced with immunoSEQ multiplex PCR; TCRdb's copy has only in-frame clones and lacks some. The sample lists about 29,000 clones, approximately 79% occurring once. The sequencing input was CD4+ T cells from blood buffy coats. These TCRs come from a human donor in good health.

The rearrangement joins TRBV7-6 to TRBJ1-1, with 8 bases that match TRBD1. Per germline, CDR1 SGHVS and CDR2 FNYEAQ. Unmatched junction bases numbered 8, after V lost 5 bases and J lost 9 bases. The length of the CDR3 is 13 residues. In DNA, the CDR3 is TGTGCCAGCAGCGTGTCAGGGGGCGGGAAAGCTTTCTTT. This translates into CASSVSGGGKAFF.

The genes are TRBV5-1 and TRBJ2-3; 7 nucleotides align to TRBD2. Per germline, CDR1 SGHRS and CDR2 YFSETQ. Trimming took 2 bases from V and 1 from J; bases not matched to a gene: 4. The CDR3 spans 15 residues. The CDR3 DNA sequence: TGCGCCAGCAGCTTTGGGGGGGTGGGCACAGATACGCAGTATTTT. Amino acid sequence: CASSFGGVGTDTQYF.

Only one count was recorded for this clone. The rearrangement links TRBV4-2 to TRBJ2-3, with D perhaps matching TRBD1 (6 bases). Germline assignment: CDR1 LGHNA and CDR2 YNFKEQ. This CDR3 contains 18 residues. Trimming shortened V by 1 base and J by 2 bases, and 19 bases separated the two germline ends. CDR3 protein: CASSQGDISDRHTDTQYF. The DNA for the CDR3 is TGTGCCAGCAGCCAAGGCGATATCTCGGACAGACACACAGATACGCAGTATTTT.

The chain employs TRBV5-1 and TRBJ2-2, with D uncertain. The V and J ends lost 2 bases and 0 bases respectively, with 11 bases between them. CDR3 length: 16 residues. Per the germline V gene, CDR1 is SGHRS and CDR2 is YFSETQ. CDR3 coding DNA: TGCGCCAGCAGCTTACAGCCGATTTCGAACACCGGGGAGCTGTTTTTT. It is translated as CASSLQPISNTGELFF.

The chain recombines TRBV15 with TRBJ1-1; TRBD1 matches 9 bases. CDR1 is LNHNV and CDR2 is YYDKDF in the germline V gene (reference sequence). V shed 2 bases, J shed 4 bases, and the junction held 5 bases outside the gene matches. This CDR3 is built from 15 residues. The CDR3 region is CATSRTRTGATEAFF. In nucleotides, the CDR3 is TGTGCCACCAGCAGAACCCGGACAGGGGCCACTGAAGCTTTCTTT. The full variable domain, in which reference TRBV15 and TRBJ1-1 provide the parts outside the CDR3, is DAMVIQNPRYQVTQFGKPVTLSCSQTLNHNVMYWYQQKSSQAPKLLFHYYDKDFNNEADTPDNFQSRRPNTSFCFLDIRSPGLGDTAMYLCATSRTRTGATEAFFGQGTRLTVV.

V gene TRBV7-8 combines with J gene TRBJ2-1; a weak D match, TRBD1 (5 bases). CDR3 length: 13 amino acids. Germline V gene data show CDR1 as SGHVS and CDR2 as FQNEAQ. V lost 4 bases and J 10 bases, leaving 14 bases between the germline ends. In DNA form, the CDR3 reads TGTGCCAGCAGCTCTGGGGCCTTGACAGAGCAGTTCTTC. Amino acid sequence: CASSSGALTEQFF.

The rearrangement joins TRBV19 to TRBJ2-1; TRBD2 agrees at 11 bases. This CDR3 has 15 amino acids. The germline V gene has CDR1 LNHDA and CDR2 SQIVND (reference sequence). Germline trimming cut 8 bases from V and 3 bases from J; bases unmatched to any gene: 6. The CDR3 loop reads CASLPGTSGYNEQFF. The CDR3, as DNA: TGTGCCAGTCTCCCCGGGACTAGCGGCTACAATGAGCAGTTCTTC.

This chain uses TRBV5-4 with TRBJ2-7; 8 nucleotides match TRBD1. This CDR3 has 13 residues. CDR1 SGHNT and CDR2 YYREEE come from the germline V gene (reference sequence). The ends lost 4 bases at V and 4 bases at J; junction bases unmatched: 4. The CDR3 sequence is CASSLDRGYEQYF. CDR3 coding DNA: TGTGCCAGCAGCCTAGACAGGGGTTACGAGCAGTACTTC.

This chain connects TRBV7-8 to TRBJ1-2, with a possible D match to TRBD1 (6 bases). The CDR3 has 14 residues. Germline loops: CDR1 SGHVS, CDR2 FQNEAQ. Trimming took 0 bases from V and 8 from J, leaving 13 bases between them. The CDR3: CASSLAQGGDGYTF. The DNA of the CDR3 is TGTGCCAGCAGCTTAGCACAGGGAGGGGACGGCTACACCTTC.

V and J are TRBV29-1 and TRBJ1-1, with 7 bases that match TRBD1. Germline assignment: CDR1 SQVTM and CDR2 ANQGSEA. The CDR3 spans 13 residues. V gave up 4 bases and J gave up 10 bases; unmatched junction bases: 12. CDR3 loop: CSVVLAGRGIAFF. CDR3 DNA: TGCAGCGTTGTTCTGGCGGGCAGGGGGATAGCTTTCTTT.

This clone has a handful of counts. The chain employs TRBV19 and TRBJ1-5, with D maybe TRBD1 (5 bases). V shed 4 bases and J shed 1 base, with 5 bases lying between them. The CDR3 has 13 residues. Germline V gene lookup returns CDR1 LNHDA and CDR2 SQIVND (reference sequence). The CDR3, as DNA: TGTGCCAGTAGTAGGGGGAGCAATCAGCCCCAGCATTTT. It is translated as CASSRGSNQPQHF.

This chain uses TRBV7-2 with TRBJ2-7; a possible D gene is TRBD1 (6 bases). CDR1 is SGHTA and CDR2 is FQGNSA in the germline V gene. The V end was cut by 6 bases, the J end by 0 bases, with 12 bases between. The CDR3 sequence is 14 residues long. This CDR3 is CASSRRQDSYEQYF. Written as DNA, the CDR3 is TGTGCCAGCAGTCGCAGACAGGACTCCTACGAGCAGTACTTC.

The chain combines TRBV19 with TRBJ2-5; the D gene is possibly TRBD1 (7 bases). Germline values: CDR1 LNHDA, CDR2 SQIVND (reference sequence). This CDR3 contains 15 residues. The V and J ends lost 4 bases and 7 bases respectively, with 19 bases between them. The CDR3 nucleotides read TGTGCCAGTAGTACAGCGACAGGGACTTTGGGGACCCAGTACTTC. Residues: CASSTATGTLGTQYF.

This clone is medium-sized (0.01 to 0.1%) in the sample. This rearrangement joins TRBV12-5 to TRBJ2-7; TRBD2 aligns across 8 bases. The germline V gene has CDR1 LGHNT and CDR2 FRNRAP. The CDR3 covers 14 residues. The chain's CDR3 is CAQKGPGGPYEQYV. CDR3 DNA: TGTGCCCAAAAAGGCCCGGGGGGGCCCTACGAGCAGTACGTC.

The chain carries TRBV7-2 and TRBJ2-2; D remains ambiguous. This CDR3 is built from 16 residues. The V end was cut by 2 bases, the J end by 1 base, with 11 bases between. CDR1 is SGHTA and CDR2 is FQGNSA in the germline V gene. For the CDR3, the DNA is TGTGCCAGCAGCTTAAGGGCGCCGGGGAACACCGGGGAGCTGTTTTTT. Translation gives CASSLRAPGNTGELFF.

The V and J genes are TRBV7-2 and TRBJ2-1; D unresolved. The length of the CDR3 is 11 residues. The germline V gene encodes CDR1 SGHTA and CDR2 FQGNSA. Trimming took off 1 base at V and 9 bases at J, with 4 bases between the two ends. The CDR3 coding sequence is TGTGCCAGCAGCTTAGAGGGTGAGCAGTTCTTC. Translation gives CASSLEGEQFF.

This clone was detected a few times. The chain joins TRBV7-9 to TRBJ1-5; D gene ambiguous. Germline loops: CDR1 SEHNR, CDR2 FQNEAQ (reference sequence). Trimming left V 5 bases short and J 5 bases short, with 10 bases between. The CDR3 runs to 13 residues. In nucleotides, the CDR3 is TGTGCCAGCAGCCCCCAGGAACATCAGCCCCAGCATTTT. Residues: CASSPQEHQPQHF.

This sequence joins TRBV13 and TRBJ1-2, with TRBD1 matching over 10 bases. CDR3 size: 14 residues. V was pared by 4 bases and J by 4 bases, with 3 bases of the junction left unmatched. Germline V CDR1 and CDR2: PRHDT, FYEKMQ (reference sequence). CDR3 protein: CASSSGDRGYGYTF. DNA for the CDR3: TGTGCCAGCAGCTCAGGGGACAGGGGCTATGGCTACACCTTC.

V and J are TRBV9 and TRBJ1-2, with 8 bases fitting TRBD1. Losses at the gene ends were 0 bases for V and 0 bases for J; bases not matched to a gene: 4. This CDR3 is 16 amino acids long. Germline CDR1 and CDR2: SGDLS and YYNGEE. CDR3 DNA sequence: TGTGCCAGCAGCGTAGCCTCAGGGGGCACTAACTATGGCTACACCTTC. Amino acids: CASSVASGGTNYGYTF. The full variable domain, rest sourced from reference TRBV9 and TRBJ1-2, is DSGVTQTPKHLITATGQRVTLRCSPRSGDLSVYWYQQSLDQGLQFLIQYYNGEERAKGNILERFSAQQFPDLHSELNLSSLELGDSALYFCASSVASGGTNYGYTFGSGTRLTVV.

The chain links TRBV9 to TRBJ1-2, with D possibly TRBD1 on 5 matching bases. The CDR3 covers 13 residues. In germline, CDR1 is SGDLS, CDR2 YYNGEE. Trimming stripped 5 bases from V and 5 bases from J, with 13 bases between. The DNA of the CDR3 is TGTGCCAGCAGAGGGGACCGAGGGTATGGCTACACCTTC. It translates to CASRGDRGYGYTF.

In its sample, this clone was seen a few times. V gene TRBV28 combines with J gene TRBJ1-1; TRBD1 might be the D (6 bases). Trimming took off 5 bases at V and 1 base at J, with 11 bases between the two ends. Germline-derived CDR1 and CDR2 are MDHEN and SYDVKM. CDR3 size: 14 residues. The CDR3 region is CASSRRTENTEAFF. The CDR3 region has the DNA TGTGCCAGCAGTCGACGGACAGAGAACACTGAAGCTTTCTTT.

This chain uses TRBV19 with TRBJ1-2, with D unresolved. This CDR3 region has 15 residues. The germline V gene has CDR1 LNHDA and CDR2 SQIVND (reference sequence). V was cut by 7 bases and J by 0 bases, with 15 bases left in between. CDR3 coding DNA: TGTGCCAGTAACCAGGCCCTTACTACTAACTATGGCTACACCTTC. It translates to CASNQALTTNYGYTF. Looking up the rest from reference TRBV19 and TRBJ1-2 gives the full variable domain: DGGITQSPKYLFRKEGQNVTLSCEQNLNHDAMYWYRQDPGQGLRLIYYSQIVNDFQKGDIAEGYSVSREKKESFPLTVTSAQKNPTAFYLCASNQALTTNYGYTFGSGTRLTVV.

The chain links TRBV2 to TRBJ1-5; the D gene is possibly TRBD1 (5 bases). CDR1 and CDR2 (germline): SNHLY, FYNNEI. V lost 9 bases and J lost 3, with 15 bases in between. This CDR3 is built from 14 residues. The DNA for the CDR3 is TGTGCCAGTGGGGGGTCATCGTTCAATCAGCCCCAGCATTTT. This translates into CASGGSSFNQPQHF.

The chain combines TRBV5-4 with TRBJ2-3; D possibly uses TRBD1 or TRBD2 (6 bases each). Trimming cost V 2 bases and J 2 bases, with 15 bases left between them. Per the germline V gene, CDR1 is SGHNT and CDR2 is YYREEE (reference sequence). CDR3 length: 16 amino acids. CDR3 residues: CASSLIGGRLTDTQYF. CDR3 nucleotides: TGTGCCAGCAGCTTAATTGGGGGGCGGCTCACAGATACGCAGTATTTT. Full variable domain (missing parts from reference TRBV5-4 and TRBJ2-3): ETGVTQSPTHLIKTRGQQVTLRCSSQSGHNTVSWYQQALGQGPQFIFQYYREEENGRGNFPPRFSGLQFPNYSSELNVNALELDDSALYLCASSLIGGRLTDTQYFGPGTRLTVL.

V usage is TRBV7-8 and J usage is TRBJ1-1; D is unresolved. This CDR3 is built from 11 residues. V was clipped by 4 bases and J by 12 bases, with 12 bases between them. Germline lookup yields CDR1 SGHVS and CDR2 FQNEAQ. The CDR3 is CASSSWTVPFF. The DNA for the CDR3 is TGTGCCAGCAGCTCGTGGACGGTGCCTTTCTTT.

This clone was seen only once. V usage is TRBV5-1 and J usage is TRBJ2-5; 7 bases agree with TRBD1. This CDR3 is built from 14 residues. J lost 4 bases, V lost 4 bases, and 7 bases had no gene match. The germline V gene encodes CDR1 SGHRS and CDR2 YFSETQ. The CDR3 here is CASSPDRVGETQYF. Written as DNA, the CDR3 is TGCGCCAGCAGCCCCGACAGGGTCGGAGAGACCCAGTACTTC. Looking up the rest from reference TRBV5-1 and TRBJ2-5 gives the full variable domain: KAGVTQTPRYLIKTRGQQVTLSCSPISGHRSVSWYQQTPGQGLQFLFEYFSETQRNKGNFPGRFSGRQFSNSRSEMNVSTLELGDSALYLCASSPDRVGETQYFGPGTRLLVL.

This chain links TRBV7-2 with TRBJ2-1; D tentatively reads TRBD1 or TRBD2 (6 bases each). The V end lost 3 bases, the J end lost 6 bases, and 21 bases lay between the germline ends. Germline CDR1 SGHTA, CDR2 FQGNSA. The CDR3 runs 17 residues. CDR3 loop: CASSLAPRGVLGNEQFF. CDR3 in DNA: TGTGCCAGCAGCTTGGCCCCAAGGGGGGTCCTAGGCAATGAGCAGTTCTTC.